These 13 T cell receptor beta chains were all obtained from the same sample, sequenced in a study of technical replicates of blood from a handful of donors. TCRdb's copy holds only in-frame clones and misses some; the assay was immunoSEQ multiplex PCR. The table records 55,000 to 75,000 clones, over 85% of them present only once. The sample taken for sequencing was T cells isolated from PBMCs. The receptors were gathered from a human donor in good health.

This clone was found once. The rearrangement links TRBV18 to TRBJ1-2; the D gene is possibly TRBD1 (6 bases). The germline V and J ends were trimmed by 3 bases and 4 bases, with 12 bases remaining between them. Germline CDR1 reads KGHSH; CDR2 reads LQKENI. The CDR3 is 14 residues long. CDR3 amino acids: CASSPPGVGYGYTF. CDR3 DNA: TGTGCCAGCTCACCCCCAGGGGTTGGCTATGGCTACACCTTC.

This clone came up once. This chain links TRBV11-2 with TRBJ1-2, with D possibly TRBD1 on 6 matching bases. The germline V gene has CDR1 SGHAT and CDR2 FQNNGV. Trimming left V 4 bases short and J 5 bases short, with 11 bases between. The CDR3 is made up of 13 amino acids. CDR3 coding DNA: TGTGCCAGCAGCTCAATACAGGGTTATGGCTACACCTTC. It specifies CASSSIQGYGYTF.

This clone has only a few counts. CDR3 region: CAWSMWTAGYTF. The CDR3 nucleotides read TGTGCCTGGAGTATGTGGACAGCTGGCTACACCTTC. V is TRBV30 and J is TRBJ1-2, with a tentative D call TRBD1 (6 bases). Per germline, CDR1 GTSNPN and CDR2 SVGIG (reference sequence). With 2 bases removed from V and 7 bases from J, the gap between germline ends came to 11 bases. The CDR3 loop spans 12 amino acids.

The V call is TRBV7-9, the J call TRBJ1-2, with D possibly matching TRBD1 (6 bases). Trimming left V 1 base short and J 8 bases short, with 14 bases between. This CDR3 region has 14 residues. The V gene's germline CDR1 is SEHNR and CDR2 FQNEAQ (reference sequence). The CDR3 reads CASSLDAGDRGYTF. In DNA, the CDR3 is TGTGCCAGCAGCTTAGACGCAGGGGATCGGGGCTACACCTTC.

The chain links TRBV18 to TRBJ1-2; D not certain. V was trimmed by 2 bases and J by 6 bases, leaving 13 bases between them. Germline CDR1 and CDR2: KGHSH and LQKENI. This CDR3 region has 14 residues. The CDR3 bases are TGTGCCAGCTCACCAGAGCAACGCGGGGATGGCTACACCTTC. The encoded protein is CASSPEQRGDGYTF.

This clone was detected once. The gene calls are TRBV7-2 and TRBJ2-7; 8 bases match TRBD2. The CDR3 sequence is 19 residues long. CDR1 and CDR2 from the germline V gene are SGHTA and FQGNSA. The V gene end was trimmed by 3 bases and the J gene end by 0 bases; junction bases not matched to a gene: 16. CDR3 protein: CASSFGVREALYNSYEQYF. CDR3 DNA: TGTGCCAGCAGCTTCGGCGTGCGGGAGGCCCTGTACAACTCCTACGAGCAGTACTTC.

The V gene is TRBV6-5, the J gene TRBJ2-5, with TRBD1 matching 10 bases. J gave up 4 bases and V 5 bases, and 4 bases lay outside the gene matches. This CDR3 contains 14 residues. Germline V lookup: CDR1 MNHEY, CDR2 SVGAGI. As DNA, the CDR3 is TGTGCCAGCAGTACGACAGGGGGCGGAGAGACCCAGTACTTC. Its translation: CASSTTGGGETQYF.

The V gene is TRBV7-2, the J gene TRBJ1-5; TRBD1 is a possible D gene (5 bases). Between the trimmed V and J ends, which lost 5 bases and 2 bases, there was a span of 10 bases. The CDR3 is 14 residues long. In germline, CDR1 is SGHTA, CDR2 FQGNSA. CDR3 DNA: TGTGCCAGCAGCCCCGGGGGTGGCAATCAGCCCCAGCATTTT. It translates to CASSPGGGNQPQHF. Full variable domain (rest looked up from reference TRBV7-2 and TRBJ1-5): GAGVSQSPSNKVTEKGKDVELRCDPISGHTALYWYRQSLGQGLEFLIYFQGNSAPDKSGLPSDRFSAERTGGSVSTLTIQRTQQEDSAVYLCASSPGGGNQPQHFGDGTRLSIL.

This clone appeared once. The chain is built from TRBV25-1 and TRBJ2-2, with 8 bases fitting TRBD2. The CDR3 spans 15 residues. V lost 5 bases, J lost 4 bases, and 6 bases stayed unmatched. CDR1 and CDR2 (germline): MGHDK, SYGVNS. The CDR3 here is CASSFKRESTGELFF. CDR3 nucleotides: TGTGCCAGCAGTTTCAAGCGGGAGAGCACCGGGGAGCTGTTTTTT.

This chain links TRBV5-4 with TRBJ2-7, with 9 nucleotides matching TRBD1. In germline, CDR1 is SGHNT, CDR2 YYREEE (reference sequence). This CDR3 is built from 14 residues. The ends lost 4 bases at V and 4 bases at J; junction bases unmatched: 6. The CDR3 sequence: CASSAGTGRYEQYF. CDR3 DNA: TGTGCCAGCAGCGCCGGGACAGGGCGATACGAGCAGTACTTC.

CDR3 nucleotides: TGTGCCAGCAGTGAAGGTCAACACACAGATACGCAGTATTTT. Its protein product is CASSEGQHTDTQYF. The chain is built from TRBV6-1 and TRBJ2-3; D is uncertain. Germline assignment: CDR1 MNHNS and CDR2 SASEGT. V lost 1 base, J lost 2 bases, and 7 bases lay in between. This CDR3 region has 14 residues.

The CDR3 DNA is TGTGCCAGCAGACTAGCGGGAGGGTACGAGCAGTACTTC. It is translated as CASRLAGGYEQYF. The chain combines TRBV25-1 with TRBJ2-7; 13 nucleotides match TRBD2. The J segment lost 4 bases and the V segment lost 6 bases, leaving 0 bases of the junction unmatched. This CDR3 contains 13 residues. Germline lookup yields CDR1 MGHDK and CDR2 SYGVNS.

In its sample, this clone was seen once. The chain has TRBV7-9 and TRBJ1-4; D unclear. The CDR3 runs 15 residues. Germline V lookup: CDR1 SEHNR, CDR2 FQNEAQ (reference sequence). V was clipped by 6 bases and J by 8 bases, with 19 bases between them. The CDR3 protein is CASRPNLQVEEKLFF. DNA of the CDR3: TGTGCCAGCAGGCCCAATCTCCAGGTGGAAGAAAAACTGTTTTTT.